This TCR beta chain was profiled in a study of graft-versus-host responses after intestinal transplantation. The wider study: All of the recipients had induction that used anti-thymocyte globulin, then tacrolimus and steroids for 2 to 3 years. The study, taken as a whole, reports: Allografts carried high graft-versus-host to host-versus-graft clonal ratios in patients having graft-donor T cell macrochimerism.

As to this clone: What it recognizes is unknown.

CDR3 length: 13 amino acids. Per germline, CDR1 SGHAT and CDR2 FQDESV (reference sequence). Trimming pared 5 bases from V and 3 bases from J, leaving 10 bases between. Data came from immunoSEQ multiplex PCR; TCRdb stores just in-frame clones and leaves some out. The data show fewer than 90,000 clones, with about 94% seen just once and about 0.2% held by the top ten. The receptor was isolated from a human donor who was the organ donor for an intestinal transplant. This chain links TRBV11-1 with TRBJ1-1, with no clear D. This material consisted of unstimulated CD4+ T cells sorted from spleen or lymph node cells, taken before transplant. Here the CDR3 DNA reads TGTGCCAGCAGCCCCGCGGGGTACACTGAAGCTTTCTTT. Its translation is CASSPAGYTEAFF.